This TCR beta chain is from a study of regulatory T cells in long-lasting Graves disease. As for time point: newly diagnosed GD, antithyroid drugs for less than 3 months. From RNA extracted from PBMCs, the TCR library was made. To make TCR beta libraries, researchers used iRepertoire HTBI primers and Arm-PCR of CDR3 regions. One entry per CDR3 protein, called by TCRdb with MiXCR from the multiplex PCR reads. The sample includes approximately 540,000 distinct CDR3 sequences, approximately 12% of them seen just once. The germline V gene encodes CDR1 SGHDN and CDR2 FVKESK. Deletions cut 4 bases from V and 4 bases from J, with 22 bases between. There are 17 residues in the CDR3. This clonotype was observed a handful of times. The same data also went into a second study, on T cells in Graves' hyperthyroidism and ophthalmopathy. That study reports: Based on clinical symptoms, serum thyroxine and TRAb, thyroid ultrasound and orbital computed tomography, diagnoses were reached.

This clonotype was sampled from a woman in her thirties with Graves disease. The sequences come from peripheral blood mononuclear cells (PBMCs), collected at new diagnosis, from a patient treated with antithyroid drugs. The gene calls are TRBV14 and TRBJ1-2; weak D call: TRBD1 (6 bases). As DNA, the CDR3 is TGTGCCAGCAGCCCGAACGACAGGCGAAACCCTTTCTATGGCTACACCTTC. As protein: CASSPNDRRNPFYGYTF.